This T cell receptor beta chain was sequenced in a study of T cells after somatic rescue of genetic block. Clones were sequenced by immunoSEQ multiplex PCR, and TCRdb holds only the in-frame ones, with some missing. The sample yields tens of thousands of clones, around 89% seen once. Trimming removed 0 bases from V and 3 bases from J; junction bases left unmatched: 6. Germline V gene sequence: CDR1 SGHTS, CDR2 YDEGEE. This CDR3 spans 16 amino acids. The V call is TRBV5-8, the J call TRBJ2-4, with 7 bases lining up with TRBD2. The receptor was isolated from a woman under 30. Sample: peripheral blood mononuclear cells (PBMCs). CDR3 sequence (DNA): TGTGCCAGCAGCTTGGCCGCGGGGGTCGGCAAAAACATTCAGTACTTC. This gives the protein CASSLAAGVGKNIQYF.